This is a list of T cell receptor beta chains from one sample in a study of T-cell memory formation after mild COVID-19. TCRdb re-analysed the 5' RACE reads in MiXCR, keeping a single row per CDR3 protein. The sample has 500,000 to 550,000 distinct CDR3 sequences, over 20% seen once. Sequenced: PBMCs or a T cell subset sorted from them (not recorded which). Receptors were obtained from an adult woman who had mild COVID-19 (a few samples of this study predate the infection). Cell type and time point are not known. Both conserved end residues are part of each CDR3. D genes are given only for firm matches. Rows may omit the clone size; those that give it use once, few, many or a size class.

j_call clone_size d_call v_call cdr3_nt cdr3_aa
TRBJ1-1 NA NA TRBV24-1 TGTGCCACCAGTGATTCCTGGGGAGAAGCTTTCTTT CATSDSWGEAFF
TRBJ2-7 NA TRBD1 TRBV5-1 TGCGCCAGCAGGGATGGGACAGGGTACCACGAGCAGTACTTC CASRDGTGYHEQYF
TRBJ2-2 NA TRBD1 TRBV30 TGTGCCTTAAACAGGGGGCACACCGGGGAGCTGTTTTTT CALNRGHTGELFF
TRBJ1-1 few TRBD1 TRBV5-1 TGCGCCAGCAGCTCGGCTGGGACAGGGGTGCTGAGCACTGAAGCTTTCTTT CASSSAGTGVLSTEAFF
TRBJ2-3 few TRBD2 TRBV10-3 TGTGCCATCGGGACTAGCGGGAGGGCCGGAGATACGCAGTATTTT CAIGTSGRAGDTQYF
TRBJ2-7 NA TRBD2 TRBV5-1 TGCGCCAGCAGAGACCTACGGGAGGACGAGCAGTACTTC CASRDLREDEQYF
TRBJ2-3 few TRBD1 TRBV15 TGTGCCACCAGCAGAGGGCAGGGGGCTTCAGATACGCAGTATTTT CATSRGQGASDTQYF
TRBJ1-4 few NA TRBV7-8 TGTGCCAGCAGCTTAGAAAGATACAGGGTCGGCGAAAAACTGTTTTTT CASSLERYRVGEKLFF
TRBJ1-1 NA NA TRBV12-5 TGTGCTAGTGGTTTGGTAATACCGAGGCACTCGAACACTGAAGCTTTCTTT CASGLVIPRHSNTEAFF
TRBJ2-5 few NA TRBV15 TGTGCCACCAGCGGAGAGGACTCGAGGGAGACCCAGTACTTC CATSGEDSRETQYF
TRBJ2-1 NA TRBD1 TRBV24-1 TGTGCCACCAGTGATAGGGGACAGGGCTACAATGAGCAGTTCTTC CATSDRGQGYNEQFF
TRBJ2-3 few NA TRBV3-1 TGTGCCAGCAGCCAAATCAATACGCAGTATTTT CASSQINTQYF
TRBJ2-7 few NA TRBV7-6 TGTGCCAGCAGCTTAGGGGATCGGCAGGGGGGGCAATACGAGCAGTACTTC CASSLGDRQGGQYEQYF
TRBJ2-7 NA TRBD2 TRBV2 TGTGCCAGCAACCTAGCGGGAGGGCCGGGCTCCTACGAGCAGTACTTC CASNLAGGPGSYEQYF
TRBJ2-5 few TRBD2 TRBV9 TGTGCCAGCAGCGTAGGGACTAGCGGACAAGAGACCCAGTACTTC CASSVGTSGQETQYF
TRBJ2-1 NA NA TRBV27 TGTGCCTCTAGAGAAATTCCTTACAATGAGCAGTTCTTC CASREIPYNEQFF
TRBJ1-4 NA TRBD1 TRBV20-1 TGCAGTGCGAGGACAGGGGGCGCGGTCGTGTTTTTT CSARTGGAVVFF
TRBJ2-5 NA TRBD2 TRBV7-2 TGTGCCAGCAGCTTTACTAGCGGAACAGAGACCCAGTACTTC CASSFTSGTETQYF
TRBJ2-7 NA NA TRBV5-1 TGCGCCAGCAGCTTGGCTCCGACAACCTCCTACGAGCAGTACTTC CASSLAPTTSYEQYF
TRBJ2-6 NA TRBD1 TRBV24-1 TGTGCCACCAGTGATTCAGCCGGGACAGGGGCACTCTCTGGGGCCAACGTCCTGACTTTC CATSDSAGTGALSGANVLTF
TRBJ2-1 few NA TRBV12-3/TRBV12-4 TGTGCCAGCAGCCCCGGGACGATATTTAAGGAGCAGTTCTTC CASSPGTIFKEQFF
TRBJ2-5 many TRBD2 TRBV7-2 TGTGCCAGCAGCTTAGAGGCGGGGGGGCCGCAGACCCAGTACTTC CASSLEAGGPQTQYF
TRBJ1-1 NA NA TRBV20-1 TGCAGTCCCCGAGAGGGCCCTAATCCTTTCTTT CSPREGPNPFF
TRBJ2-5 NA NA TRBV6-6 TGTGCCAGCAGTCTGCTGAACAGGGAGAGCCAGTACTTC CASSLLNRESQYF
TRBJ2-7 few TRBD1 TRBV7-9 TGTGCCAGCAGCTTTCCCGGGGACAGCCCCTACGAGCAGTACTTC CASSFPGDSPYEQYF
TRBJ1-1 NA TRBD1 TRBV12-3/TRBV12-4 TGTGCCTGTCGGACAGGCTTGAACACTGAAGCTTTCTTT CACRTGLNTEAFF
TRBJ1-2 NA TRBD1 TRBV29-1 TGCAGCGGCAGTGGAGGGGGCAACTATGGCTACACCTTC CSGSGGGNYGYTF
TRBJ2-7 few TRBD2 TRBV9 TGTGCCAGCAGCGTAGGCCCGGGACTAGCCTACGAGCAGTACTTC CASSVGPGLAYEQYF
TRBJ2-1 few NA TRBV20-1 TGCAGTGCTAGGAAGGGGGAAAATGCGGGTGAGCAGTTCTTC CSARKGENAGEQFF
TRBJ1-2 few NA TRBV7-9 TGTGCCAGCAGCTTGGCGGGACGGGGTCACGGCTACACCTTC CASSLAGRGHGYTF
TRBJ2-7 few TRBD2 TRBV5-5 TGTGCCAGCAGCTTTAGCGGGAGGGTTAGCTCCTACGAGCAGTACTTC CASSFSGRVSSYEQYF
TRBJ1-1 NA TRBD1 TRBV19 TGTGCCAGGAGTAACCGGGACAGGAGACTGAACACTGAAGCTTTCTTT CARSNRDRRLNTEAFF
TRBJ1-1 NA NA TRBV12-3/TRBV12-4 TGTGCCAGCAAGCCCCAGGGGAACACTGAAGCTTTCTTT CASKPQGNTEAFF
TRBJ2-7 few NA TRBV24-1 TGTGCCACCAGTGATTCCCAAAGGAGCTCCTACGAGCAGTACTTC CATSDSQRSSYEQYF
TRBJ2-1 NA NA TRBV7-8 TGTGCCAGCAGCCCTAGGAGTAATAAAAACCCCTACAATGAGCAGTTCTTC CASSPRSNKNPYNEQFF
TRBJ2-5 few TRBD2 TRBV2 TGTGCCAGCACGGGACTAGCGGAGACCCAGTACTTC CASTGLAETQYF
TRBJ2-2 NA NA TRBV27 TGTGCCAGCATGGCAGGGGCCTTCACCGGGGAGCTGTTTTTT CASMAGAFTGELFF
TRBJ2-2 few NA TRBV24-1 TGTGCCACCAGTGGGCTAGAAATTGCCCCCGGGGAGCTGTTTTTT CATSGLEIAPGELFF
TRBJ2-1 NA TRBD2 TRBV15 TGTGCCACCATTTTTAGCGGGGACAATGAGCAGTTCTTC CATIFSGDNEQFF
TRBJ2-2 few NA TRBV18 TGTGCCAGCTCATCGGGACATTCGAACACCGGGGAGCTGTTTTTT CASSSGHSNTGELFF
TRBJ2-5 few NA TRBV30 TGTGCCTCTTATCTGGCGGGTACAGGAACCCAGTACTTC CASYLAGTGTQYF
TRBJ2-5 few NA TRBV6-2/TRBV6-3 TGTGCCAGCAGTTACAGGCGGGCTATCAAAGAGACCCAGTACTTC CASSYRRAIKETQYF
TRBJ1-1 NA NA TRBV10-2 TGCGCCAGCAGTGAGACAGAGAGTAGAGCTTTCTTT CASSETESRAFF
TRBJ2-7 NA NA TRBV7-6 TGTGCCAGCAGCCTAGGTCCAGGGGGGGTAGAGCAGTGCTTC CASSLGPGGVEQCF
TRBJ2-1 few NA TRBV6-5 TGTGCCAGCAGCCCTGGGTGGCAGGTCCCCAATGAGCAGTTCTTC CASSPGWQVPNEQFF
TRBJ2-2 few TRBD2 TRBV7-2 TGTGCCAGCAGCTCCGGGACTAGCGGGAACCCCAGGATATTCGCCGGGGAGCTGTTTTTT CASSSGTSGNPRIFAGELFF
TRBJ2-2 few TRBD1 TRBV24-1 TGTGCCACCAACGGACAGGAAAAGACCGGGGAGCTGTTTTTT CATNGQEKTGELFF
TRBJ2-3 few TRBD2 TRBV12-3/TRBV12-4 TGTGCCAGCAGTCCCCCGATAATAGGGGATTACGGGGGGGCTACAGATACGCAGTATTTT CASSPPIIGDYGGATDTQYF
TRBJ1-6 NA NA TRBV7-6 TGTGCCAGCAGCCCCCCTGGCCCTGATTCACCCCTCCACTTT CASSPPGPDSPLHF